One and the same sample provided the 27 T cell receptor beta chains below, sequenced in a study of blood T cell repertoires in COVID-19. TCRdb's table, derived via immunoSEQ multiplex PCR, lists solely in-frame clones and lacks some. The repertoire includes under 200,000 clones, approximately 80% of them detected once, and roughly 15% sits in the top ten. Input material: peripheral blood. The source of these receptors is a woman between 70 and 85 years old with COVID-19, enrolled during active disease.

This chain links TRBV11-2 with TRBJ2-2; possibly TRBD2 for D (5 bases). V dropped 1 base and J dropped 6 bases, with 15 bases sitting between them. This CDR3 has 16 residues. From germline, CDR1 is SGHAT and CDR2 FQNNGV. The chain's CDR3 is CASSLVTRPASGELFF. The CDR3, as DNA: TGTGCCAGCAGCTTAGTAACTAGACCCGCTTCCGGGGAGCTGTTTTTT. The full variable domain, in which reference TRBV11-2 and TRBJ2-2 provide the parts outside the CDR3, is EAGVAQSPRYKIIEKRQSVAFWCNPISGHATLYWYQQILGQGPKLLIQFQNNGVVDDSQLPKDRFSAERLKGVDSTLKIQPAKLEDSAVYLCASSLVTRPASGELFFGEGSRLTVL.

There are a few counts of this clone. V and J are TRBV5-8 and TRBJ1-5; 7 nucleotides match TRBD1. The CDR3 loop spans 14 amino acids. Trimming removed 0 bases from V and 8 bases from J; junction bases left unmatched: 5. CDR1 and CDR2 (germline): SGHTS, YDEGEE. The CDR3 DNA reads TGTGCCAGCAGCTTGGGAAGGGGGCAGGAGCCCCAGCATTTT. The encoded protein is CASSLGRGQEPQHF.

The count of this clone is one. The J gene is TRBJ2-4, the V gene TRBV10-1, with no clear D. This CDR3 spans 8 amino acids. Germline CDR1 is WNHNN and CDR2 is SYGVQD (reference sequence). V dropped 6 bases and J dropped 15 bases, with 6 bases sitting between them. CDR3: CASRSRYF. The CDR3 DNA sequence: TGCGCCAGCAGATCCAGGTACTTC.

This clone has just a few counts. Other DNA sequences within the sample encode an identical CDR3. The rearrangement links TRBV7-3 to TRBJ2-3, with D unresolved. CDR1 and CDR2 (germline): SGHTA, FQGTGA. Trimming stripped 1 base from V and 1 base from J, with 6 bases between. CDR3 length equals 14 residues. The CDR3 sequence is CASSLNPGTDTQYF. DNA for the CDR3: TGTGCCAGCAGCTTAAATCCAGGCACAGATACGCAGTATTTT.

The chain is built from TRBV24-1 and TRBJ2-1; no reliable D call. CDR1 is KGHDR and CDR2 is SFDVKD in the germline V gene. The V end lost 5 bases, the J end lost 10 bases, and 23 bases lay between the germline ends. The CDR3 spans 16 residues. The CDR3 sequence: CATSGFAVLEPEEQFF. The CDR3 DNA reads TGTGCCACCAGTGGTTTTGCGGTATTGGAGCCCGAGGAGCAGTTCTTC.

The J gene is TRBJ2-7, the V gene TRBV28; 9 bases are a match to TRBD1. The trim removed 6 bases at V and 6 bases at J, leaving 9 bases unmatched. Germline V gene data show CDR1 as MDHEN and CDR2 as SYDVKM. CDR3 size: 14 residues. The CDR3 sequence: CASRRPGTGSEQYV. The CDR3 nucleotides are TGTGCCAGCAGGCGGCCTGGGACAGGGAGCGAGCAGTACGTC.

Here the CDR3 reads CASSQDGRGGKGTGELFF. In DNA, the CDR3 is TGTGCCAGCAGCCAAGATGGGCGAGGGGGAAAGGGCACCGGGGAGCTGTTTTTT. The rearrangement uses TRBV3-1 (or the pseudogene TRBV3-2) and TRBJ2-2; tentatively, D is TRBD1 (6 bases). CDR3 length: 18 residues. The V and J ends lost 0 bases and 4 bases respectively, with 18 bases between them. In germline, CDR1 is LGHDT, CDR2 YNNKEL (reference sequence).

V is TRBV28 and J is TRBJ2-5; D not resolved. Per germline, CDR1 MDHEN and CDR2 SYDVKM. This CDR3 contains 13 residues. Trimming took off 2 bases at V and 5 bases at J, with 9 bases between the two ends. CDR3 sequence: CASSLLAPETQYF. CDR3 sequence (DNA): TGTGCCAGCAGTTTACTGGCCCCGGAGACCCAGTACTTC.

The chain joins TRBV7-2 to TRBJ1-4; D remains ambiguous. The length of the CDR3 is 13 residues. The V end lost 6 bases, the J end lost 0 bases, and 5 bases lay between the germline ends. Germline CDR1 SGHTA, CDR2 FQGNSA. The CDR3 sequence is CASRRATNEKLFF. The CDR3 DNA reads TGTGCCAGCAGACGGGCAACTAATGAAAAACTGTTTTTT.

J is TRBJ2-3 and V is TRBV5-5; 11 bases align to TRBD2. Unmatched junction bases numbered 3, after V lost 5 bases and J lost 1 base. The CDR3 length is 15 residues. Germline V gene lookup returns CDR1 SGHKS and CDR2 YYEKEE (reference sequence). The CDR3 bases are TGTGCCAGCAGTTCACTAGCGGGGGGCACAGATACGCAGTATTTT. This encodes CASSSLAGGTDTQYF.

The rearrangement uses TRBV20-1 and TRBJ1-5; maybe TRBD1 (6 bases). V dropped 3 bases and J dropped 5 bases, with 17 bases sitting between them. This CDR3 spans 15 amino acids. In germline, CDR1 is DFQATT, CDR2 SNEGSKA (reference sequence). The CDR3 DNA follows: TGCAGTGCTAGTAGGGGGAGGGGGAACCATCAGCCCCAGCATTTT. This encodes CSASRGRGNHQPQHF.

This clone was detected many times. The chain links TRBV11-2 to TRBJ2-7; D uncertain. The CDR3 totals 15 residues. The germline CDR1 and CDR2 sequences are SGHAT and FQNNGV. V lost 3 bases and J 4 bases, leaving 16 bases between the germline ends. Here the CDR3 reads CASSFPGAKNYEQYF. The CDR3 coding sequence is TGTGCCAGCAGCTTTCCCGGTGCCAAGAATTACGAGCAGTACTTC.

This clone was counted between two and nine times. The chain is built from TRBV19 and TRBJ2-2; TRBD1 aligns across 11 bases. Germline V gives CDR1 LNHDA, CDR2 SQIVND (reference sequence). V lost 3 bases, J lost 6 bases, and 3 bases stayed unmatched. The CDR3 has 15 residues. The CDR3 protein is CASSIWGQGAGELFF. CDR3 nucleotides: TGTGCCAGTAGTATTTGGGGACAGGGGGCCGGGGAGCTGTTTTTT.

The V gene is TRBV10-3, the J gene TRBJ1-5; 8 bases align to TRBD1. Per the germline V gene, CDR1 is ENHRY and CDR2 is SYGVKD. CDR3 length equals 15 residues. J lost 2 bases, V lost 2 bases, and 2 bases had no gene match. The chain's CDR3 is CAISEADRGNQPQHF. CDR3 DNA sequence: TGTGCCATCAGTGAGGCGGACAGGGGCAATCAGCCCCAGCATTTT.

The chain combines TRBV19 with TRBJ1-5; D possibly corresponds to TRBD1 (5 bases). The CDR3 totals 14 residues. Trimming left V 5 bases short and J 7 bases short, with 15 bases between. The germline V gene has CDR1 LNHDA and CDR2 SQIVND (reference sequence). The CDR3 DNA follows: TGTGCCAGTAGTCGGACGGGCCCAGGGCAGCCCCAGCATTTT. Translated: CASSRTGPGQPQHF. Combining the CDR3 with reference TRBV19 and TRBJ1-5 gives the whole variable domain DGGITQSPKYLFRKEGQNVTLSCEQNLNHDAMYWYRQDPGQGLRLIYYSQIVNDFQKGDIAEGYSVSREKKESFPLTVTSAQKNPTAFYLCASSRTGPGQPQHFGDGTRLSIL.

This rearrangement joins TRBV29-1 to TRBJ1-1; 7 bases map to TRBD1. The CDR3 sequence is 17 residues long. The trim removed 4 bases at V and 3 bases at J, leaving 17 bases unmatched. The germline V gene has CDR1 SQVTM and CDR2 ANQGSEA. CDR3 region: CSVADRTGVVGYTEAFF. CDR3 nucleotides: TGCAGCGTTGCGGATAGGACAGGAGTCGTTGGTTACACTGAAGCTTTCTTT.

Comments on this clone: In the same sample, other DNA sequences code for this CDR3. The J gene is TRBJ1-5, the V gene TRBV7-3, with a tentative D call TRBD1 (5 bases). Trimming pared 2 bases from V and 3 bases from J, leaving 5 bases between. The CDR3 spans 13 residues. Per the germline V gene, CDR1 is SGHTA and CDR2 is FQGTGA. The CDR3 bases are TGTGCCAGCAGCTTAGGGGCCAATCAGCCCCAGCATTTT. Encoded protein: CASSLGANQPQHF.

The CDR3 region is CASSETTGVQPQHF. CDR3 DNA sequence: TGTGCCAGCAGCGAGACAACAGGGGTTCAGCCCCAGCATTTT. V gene TRBV11-2 combines with J gene TRBJ1-5; TRBD1 matches at 7 bases. The length of the CDR3 is 14 residues. Germline-derived CDR1 and CDR2 are SGHAT and FQNNGV. V lost 5 bases and J lost 6; bases outside the gene matches: 7.

The V gene is TRBV28, the J gene TRBJ2-7; 8 bases are shared with TRBD1. CDR1 is MDHEN, CDR2 SYDVKM, per germline. V gave up 4 bases and J gave up 6 bases; unmatched junction bases: 5. The CDR3 has 13 residues. The CDR3 is CASSSGQGSEQYV. As DNA, the CDR3 is TGTGCCAGCAGTTCCGGACAGGGTAGCGAGCAGTACGTC.

Regarding this clone: At the DNA level, this CDR3 is encoded by other sequences in the same sample as well. This chain connects TRBV27 to TRBJ1-5; D is possibly TRBD1 (6 bases). The CDR3 runs 12 residues. The V end lost 4 bases, the J end lost 5 bases, and 6 bases lay between the germline ends. In germline, CDR1 is MNHEY, CDR2 SMNVEV (reference sequence). Here the CDR3 reads CASSSGDQPQHF. In nucleotides, the CDR3 is TGTGCCAGCAGTTCAGGGGATCAGCCCCAGCATTTT.

The V call is TRBV24-1, the J call TRBJ1-5; TRBD1 aligns across 9 bases. This CDR3 contains 16 residues. V dropped 3 bases and J dropped 3; count of bases not matched to a gene: 5. The V gene's germline CDR1 is KGHDR and CDR2 SFDVKD. The CDR3 bases are TGTGCCACCAGTGATCTTACAGGGGGCCCCAATCAGCCCCAGCATTTT. Translated, it gives CATSDLTGGPNQPQHF.

The CDR3 nucleotides are TGTGCCAGCAGCGAGGATTCACCCCTCCACTTT. Translated: CASSEDSPLHF. The chain couples TRBV13 to TRBJ1-6; D is unresolved. This CDR3 has 11 amino acids. The V gene's germline CDR1 is PRHDT and CDR2 FYEKMQ (reference sequence). V was trimmed by 5 bases and J by 8 bases, leaving 4 bases between them.

The chain carries TRBV28 and TRBJ1-6; 7 nucleotides agree with TRBD1. CDR1 and CDR2 from the germline V gene are MDHEN and SYDVKM. CDR3 length: 15 amino acids. V was clipped by 1 base and J by 8 bases; unmatched bases: 5. Written as DNA, the CDR3 is TGTGCCAGCAGTTTATTGCGGGACAGATATTCACCCCTCCACTTT. Residues: CASSLLRDRYSPLHF.

DNA for the CDR3: TGTGCCAGCAGTCCCTCCCAGGGGATCGAAGCTTTCTTT. Its translation: CASSPSQGIEAFF. The J gene is TRBJ1-1, the V gene TRBV6-5, with D perhaps TRBD1 (6 bases). Trimming shortened V by 5 bases and J by 8 bases, and 15 bases separated the two germline ends. This CDR3 contains 13 residues. Germline V gives CDR1 MNHEY, CDR2 SVGAGI.

The chain employs TRBV19 and TRBJ1-6, with D possibly being TRBD1 (5 bases). The ends were cut back, 5 bases at V and 0 bases at J, with 11 bases in the middle. CDR3 length: 16 residues. Germline CDR1 and CDR2: LNHDA and SQIVND (reference sequence). The CDR3 spells CASSPTESSYNSPLHF. The DNA for the CDR3 is TGTGCCAGTAGTCCGACAGAGAGCTCCTATAATTCACCCCTCCACTTT.

This chain uses TRBV9 with TRBJ2-3; TRBD1 matches at 8 bases. J lost 1 base, V lost 2 bases, and 6 bases had no gene match. CDR3 length: 16 residues. Looked up from germline, CDR1 is SGDLS and CDR2 is YYNGEE. This CDR3 reads CASSVGTGPGTDTQYF. CDR3 bases: TGTGCCAGCAGCGTGGGGACAGGTCCTGGCACAGATACGCAGTATTTT. Together with reference TRBV9 and TRBJ2-3, the CDR3 gives the full variable domain: DSGVTQTPKHLITATGQRVTLRCSPRSGDLSVYWYQQSLDQGLQFLIQYYNGEERAKGNILERFSAQQFPDLHSELNLSSLELGDSALYFCASSVGTGPGTDTQYFGPGTRLTVL.

This clone was seen once. The CDR3 region has the DNA TGTGCCTGGAGTGTAGGAGGGACAGGGATGAAACAGCCCCAGCATTTT. It is translated as CAWSVGGTGMKQPQHF. The chain employs TRBV30 and TRBJ1-5, with 9 positions matching TRBD1. The V segment lost 0 bases and the J segment 7 bases; nucleotides outside the gene matches: 10. Germline CDR1 and CDR2: GTSNPN and SVGIG (reference sequence). The CDR3 is 16 residues long.